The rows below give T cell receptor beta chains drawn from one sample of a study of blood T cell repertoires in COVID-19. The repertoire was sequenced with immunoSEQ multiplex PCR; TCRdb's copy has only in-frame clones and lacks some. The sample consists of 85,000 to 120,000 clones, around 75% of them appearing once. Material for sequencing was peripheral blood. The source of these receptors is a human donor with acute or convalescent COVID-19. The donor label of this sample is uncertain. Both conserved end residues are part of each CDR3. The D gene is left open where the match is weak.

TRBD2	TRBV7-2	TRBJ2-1	CASSLGSLAGAYNEQFF
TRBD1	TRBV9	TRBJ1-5	CASSPGQGTRNQPQHF
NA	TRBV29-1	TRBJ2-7	CSVVGDARGEQYF
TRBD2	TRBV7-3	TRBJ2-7	CASSKSGGGTYEQYF
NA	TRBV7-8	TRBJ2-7	CASSSMRAAYEQYF
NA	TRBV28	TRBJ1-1	CASIQPRKNTEAFF
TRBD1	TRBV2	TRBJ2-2	CASRKQGASSTGELFF
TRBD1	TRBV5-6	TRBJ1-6	CASSFTGGGSPLHF
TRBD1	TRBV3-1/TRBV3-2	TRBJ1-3	CASSSTGYRSGNTIYF
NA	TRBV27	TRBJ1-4	CASSFGQNEKLFF
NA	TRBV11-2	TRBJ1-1	CASSLSTNTEAFF
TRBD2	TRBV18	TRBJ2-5	CASSRNPSGQETQYF
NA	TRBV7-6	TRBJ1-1	CASSYGQNTEAFF
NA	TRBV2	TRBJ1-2	CASSRTVRDGYTF
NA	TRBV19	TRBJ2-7	CASQGSYEQYF
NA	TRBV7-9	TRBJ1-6	CASSLETINSPLHF
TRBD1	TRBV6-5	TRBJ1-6	CASSYQGGNSPLHF
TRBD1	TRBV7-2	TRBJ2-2	CASSMGQGSTGELFF
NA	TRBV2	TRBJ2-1	CASSEAGGAPNEQFF
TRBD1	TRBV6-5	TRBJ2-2	CASTRTGDTGELFF
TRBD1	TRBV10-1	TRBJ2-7	CASGQGSDEQYF
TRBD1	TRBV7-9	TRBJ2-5	CASSPRGRGETQYF
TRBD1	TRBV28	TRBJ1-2	CASSLPTGGVSGYTF
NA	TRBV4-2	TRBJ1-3	CASSQGTTSGNTIYF
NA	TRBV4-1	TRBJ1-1	CASSPAPLGSATEAFF
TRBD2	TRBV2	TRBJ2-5	CASSEVRGAPQETQYF